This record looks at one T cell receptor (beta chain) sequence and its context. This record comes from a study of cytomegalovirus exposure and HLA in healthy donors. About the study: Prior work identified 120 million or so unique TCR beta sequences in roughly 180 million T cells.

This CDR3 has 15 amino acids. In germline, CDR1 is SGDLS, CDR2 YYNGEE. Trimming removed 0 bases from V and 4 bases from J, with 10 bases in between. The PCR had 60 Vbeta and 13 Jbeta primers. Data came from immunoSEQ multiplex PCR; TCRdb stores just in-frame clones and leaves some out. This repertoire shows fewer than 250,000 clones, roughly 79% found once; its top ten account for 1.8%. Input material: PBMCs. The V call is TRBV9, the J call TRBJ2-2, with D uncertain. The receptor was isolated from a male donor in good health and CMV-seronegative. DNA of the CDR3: TGTGCCAGCAGCGTAGCCACCCTGCGCACCGGGGAGCTGTTTTTT. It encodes CASSVATLRTGELFF.